The 6 T cell receptor beta chains below come from one sample, sequenced in a study of T-cell reconstitution after alpha-beta-depleted transplantation in children. Preparation of the TCRbeta library was carried out with unique molecular identifiers. One entry per CDR3 protein results from TCRdb running MiXCR on the PCR reads. This sample has under 140,000 distinct CDR3 sequences, with 10% found just once. Here the sequenced sample was PBMCs from the stem cell graft donor, taken from the stem cell graft. The source of these receptors is a human donor who donated a stem cell graft to a child with acute lymphoblastic leukemia.

This clonotype showed up many times. This rearrangement joins TRBV6-2 or TRBV6-3 to TRBJ2-1, with 10 bases aligning to TRBD2. Germline values: CDR1 MNHEY, CDR2 SVGEGT. Trimming cost V 0 bases and J 6 bases; bases outside gene matches: 8. CDR3 length: 17 amino acids. CDR3 residues: CASSYSISGGATNEQFF. The CDR3 DNA sequence: TGTGCCAGCAGTTACTCAATCAGCGGGGGGGCCACCAATGAGCAGTTCTTC.

As to this clonotype: Germline is not matched at one junction end, which may reflect a read error. The chain recombines TRBV18 with TRBJ2-2; TRBD2 aligns across 8 bases. This CDR3 is built from 15 residues. Germline-derived CDR1 and CDR2 are KGHSH and LQKENI. CDR3 residues: CASSPGGRNPGELFF. CDR3 DNA: TGTGCCAGCTCACCCGGCGGGAGGAACCCCGGGGAGCTGTTTTTT.

This clonotype has at least ten counts. V and J are TRBV5-1 and TRBJ1-1; TRBD1 matches at 9 bases. Looked up from germline, CDR1 is SGHRS and CDR2 is YFSETQ. The V segment lost 1 base and the J segment 4 bases; nucleotides outside the gene matches: 2. The CDR3 has 14 residues. CDR3 amino acids: CASSLTGGSTEAFF. DNA for the CDR3: TGCGCCAGCAGCTTGACAGGGGGCAGCACTGAAGCTTTCTTT.

This clonotype was observed many times. The CDR3 DNA sequence: TGTGCCACCCAGTGGGGGCTCGAGACCCAGTACTTC. Translation: CATQWGLETQYF. The V gene is TRBV25-1, the J gene TRBJ2-5; tentative D call: TRBD1 (6 bases). Germline CDR1 and CDR2: MGHDK and SYGVNS. Between the trimmed V and J ends, which lost 10 bases and 5 bases, there was a span of 14 bases. The CDR3 extends over 12 amino acids.

Many counts were recorded for this clonotype. The V call is TRBV7-2, the J call TRBJ2-7; D possibly matches TRBD1 or TRBD2 (5 bases each). The CDR3 covers 13 residues. Germline-derived CDR1 and CDR2 are SGHTA and FQGNSA. Between the trimmed V and J ends, which lost 4 bases and 5 bases, there was a span of 12 bases. The CDR3 bases are TGTGCCAGCAGCTCCTCCGGGACGGACGAGCAGTACTTC. Translated: CASSSSGTDEQYF.

This clonotype was detected only a few times. V gene TRBV10-2 combines with J gene TRBJ2-5; 7 bases align to TRBD1. The germline V gene has CDR1 WSHSY and CDR2 SAAADI. J was trimmed by 6 bases and V by 6 bases; bases with no gene match: 13. This CDR3 spans 15 amino acids. CDR3 amino acids: CASRVTLGQLKTQYF. CDR3 nucleotide sequence: TGCGCCAGCAGAGTCACCCTGGGACAGCTAAAGACCCAGTACTTC.